Listed below are T cell receptor beta chains from one sample, sequenced in a study of naive and memory T cell subsets. TCRdb re-analysed the UMI-ligation and nested PCR reads in MiXCR, keeping a single row per CDR3 protein. This sample has approximately 89,000 distinct CDR3 sequences, with roughly 7% found just once. Sample: central memory CD4+ T cells from blood. The receptor set was obtained from a human donor in good health. The CDR3 runs from the conserved cysteine through the conserved F or W. The D gene is left open where the match is weak. Only part of the rows carry a size: once, few, many, or a class if the clone is expanded.

J	V	size	D	DNA	CDR3
TRBJ2-4	TRBV10-3	many	-	TGTGCCATCAGTGTTGAGGGGGACATTCAGTACTTC	CAISVEGDIQYF
TRBJ2-6	TRBV6-2/TRBV6-3	few	-	TGTGCCAGCAGTTATCGGGGGCCCCACGTCTCTGGGGCCAACGTCCTGACTTTC	CASSYRGPHVSGANVLTF
TRBJ2-1	TRBV12-3/TRBV12-4	-	TRBD1	TGTGCCAGCAGTTTAAGGGGACAGGGATACAATGAGCAGTTCTTC	CASSLRGQGYNEQFF
TRBJ2-3	TRBV10-3	-	-	TGTGCCATCAGTGTAGACGGGGATCGCACAGATACGCAGTATTTT	CAISVDGDRTDTQYF
TRBJ1-1	TRBV29-1	few	-	TGCAGCGTTGGGGTAGCCACTGAAGCTTTCTTT	CSVGVATEAFF
TRBJ2-5	TRBV6-2/TRBV6-3	few	TRBD1	TGTGCCAGCAGTCCCGGGACAGGCTCCCCAGGGAGAGTGACCCAGTACTTC	CASSPGTGSPGRVTQYF
TRBJ2-5	TRBV3-1	many	-	TGTGCCAGCAGCCACGGTCGACTAGTCCAAGAGACCCAGTACTTC	CASSHGRLVQETQYF
TRBJ2-7	TRBV19	few	-	TGTGCCAGTAGTATAGTGCTGGGGGCGTCCTACGAGCAGTACTTC	CASSIVLGASYEQYF
TRBJ2-1	TRBV7-8	few	-	TGTGCCAGCAGCTTTCTACAGGGTGCCTTCTACAATGAGCAGTTCTTC	CASSFLQGAFYNEQFF
TRBJ1-5	TRBV20-1	-	-	TGCAGTGCTAGAGGAGGAGTCCTTAGGGGAGATCAGCCCCAGCATTTT	CSARGGVLRGDQPQHF
TRBJ2-1	TRBV12-3/TRBV12-4	few	-	TGTGCCAGCAGTTTAATTGGCACTACCTACAATGAGCAGTTCTTC	CASSLIGTTYNEQFF
TRBJ1-1	TRBV20-1	few	TRBD1	TGCAGTGCTAGTCGGTATTTGACAGGGAGCTATGTAAACACTGAAGCTTTCTTT	CSASRYLTGSYVNTEAFF
TRBJ1-1	TRBV7-2	many	-	TGTGCCAGCAGACAGGGAATGAACACTGAAGCTTTCTTT	CASRQGMNTEAFF
TRBJ1-2	TRBV14	many	-	TGTGCCAGCAGCCAAGATTTTTCAGGCCACTATGGCTACACCTTC	CASSQDFSGHYGYTF
TRBJ2-3	TRBV5-4	-	TRBD2	TGTACCAGCAGTTCTAGCGGAAGCACAGATACGCAGTATTTT	CTSSSSGSTDTQYF
TRBJ1-1	TRBV3-1	few	-	TGTGCCAGCAGCCGGGGGGGAGGGTTCCTCCGTAATGAAGCTTTCTTT	CASSRGGGFLRNEAFF
TRBJ2-7	TRBV5-1	-	TRBD2	TGCGCCAGCAGCCGAGAGCGGGGTATGGACGAGCAGTACTTC	CASSRERGMDEQYF
TRBJ2-2	TRBV7-2	-	TRBD1	TGTGCCAGCAGCTCACAGACAGGGTATACCGGGGAGCTGTTTTTT	CASSSQTGYTGELFF
TRBJ1-5	TRBV7-9	many	-	TGTGCCAGCAGCAGGGAGCGCCAGCCCCAGCATTTT	CASSRERQPQHF
TRBJ1-5	TRBV28	few	-	TGTGCCAGCAGACAGGACAGAGGGGTTGGGTATCAGCCCCAGCATTTT	CASRQDRGVGYQPQHF